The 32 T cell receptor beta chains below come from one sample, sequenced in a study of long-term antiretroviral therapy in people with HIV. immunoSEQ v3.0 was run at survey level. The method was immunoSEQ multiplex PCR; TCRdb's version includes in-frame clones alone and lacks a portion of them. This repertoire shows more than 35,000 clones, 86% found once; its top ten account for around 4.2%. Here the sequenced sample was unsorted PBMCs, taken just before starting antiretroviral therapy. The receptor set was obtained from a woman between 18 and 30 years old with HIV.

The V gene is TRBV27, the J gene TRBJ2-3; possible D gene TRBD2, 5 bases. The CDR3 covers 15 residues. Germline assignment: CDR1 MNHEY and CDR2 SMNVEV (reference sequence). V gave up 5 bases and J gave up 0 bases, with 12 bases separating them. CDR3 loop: CASSLSSLSTDTQYF. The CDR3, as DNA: TGTGCCAGCAGTCTTTCTAGCCTAAGCACAGATACGCAGTATTTT.

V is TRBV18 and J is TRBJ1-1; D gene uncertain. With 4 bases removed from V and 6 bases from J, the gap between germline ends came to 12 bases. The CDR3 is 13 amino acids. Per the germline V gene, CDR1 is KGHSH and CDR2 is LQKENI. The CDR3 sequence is CASSRLSPSEAFF. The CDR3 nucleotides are TGTGCCAGCTCACGATTATCCCCTTCTGAAGCTTTCTTT.

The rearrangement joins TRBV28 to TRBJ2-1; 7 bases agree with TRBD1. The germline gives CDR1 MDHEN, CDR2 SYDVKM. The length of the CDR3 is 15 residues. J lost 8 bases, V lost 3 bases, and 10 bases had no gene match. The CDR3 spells CASSFTGEVRDEQFF. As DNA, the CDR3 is TGTGCCAGCAGTTTCACAGGGGAAGTAAGAGATGAGCAGTTCTTC.

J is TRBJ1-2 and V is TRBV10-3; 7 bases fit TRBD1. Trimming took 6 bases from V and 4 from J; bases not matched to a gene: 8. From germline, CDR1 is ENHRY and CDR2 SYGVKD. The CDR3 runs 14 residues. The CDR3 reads CAIRRTGEGYGYTF. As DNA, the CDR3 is TGTGCCATCAGACGGACAGGAGAAGGCTATGGCTACACCTTC.

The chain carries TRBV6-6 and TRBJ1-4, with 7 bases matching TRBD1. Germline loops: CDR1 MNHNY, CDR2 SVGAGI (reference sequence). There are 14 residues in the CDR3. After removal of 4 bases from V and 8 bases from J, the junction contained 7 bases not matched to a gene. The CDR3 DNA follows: TGTGCCAGCAGTTCGACAGGGTCGGGAGAAAAACTGTTTTTT. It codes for CASSSTGSGEKLFF.

CDR3 region: CASSPGLAGTLIYTGELFF. The CDR3 DNA sequence: TGTGCCAGCAGTCCGGGACTAGCGGGGACCCTCATTTACACCGGGGAGCTGTTTTTT. V is TRBV27 and J is TRBJ2-2; 13 nucleotides match TRBD2. Germline assignment: CDR1 MNHEY and CDR2 SMNVEV (reference sequence). J gave up 3 bases and V 5 bases, and 12 bases lay outside the gene matches. The CDR3 is 19 residues long.

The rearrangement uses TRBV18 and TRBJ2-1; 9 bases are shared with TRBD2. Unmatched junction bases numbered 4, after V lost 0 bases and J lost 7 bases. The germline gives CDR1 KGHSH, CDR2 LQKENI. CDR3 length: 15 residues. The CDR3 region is CASSPPLAGYNEQFF. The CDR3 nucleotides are TGTGCCAGCTCACCACCCCTAGCGGGGTATAATGAGCAGTTCTTC.

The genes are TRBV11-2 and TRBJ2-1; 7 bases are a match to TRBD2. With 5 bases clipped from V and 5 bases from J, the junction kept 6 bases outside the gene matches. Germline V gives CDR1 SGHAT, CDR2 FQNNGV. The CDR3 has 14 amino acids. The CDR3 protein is CASSLWGGNNEQFF. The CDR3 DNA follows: TGTGCCAGCAGCCTCTGGGGGGGGAACAATGAGCAGTTCTTC. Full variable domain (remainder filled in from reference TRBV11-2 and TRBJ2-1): EAGVAQSPRYKIIEKRQSVAFWCNPISGHATLYWYQQILGQGPKLLIQFQNNGVVDDSQLPKDRFSAERLKGVDSTLKIQPAKLEDSAVYLCASSLWGGNNEQFFGPGTRLTVL.

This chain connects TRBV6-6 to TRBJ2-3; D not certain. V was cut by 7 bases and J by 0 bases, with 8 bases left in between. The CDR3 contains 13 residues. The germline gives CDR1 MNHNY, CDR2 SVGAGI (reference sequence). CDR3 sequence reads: CASNPPSTDTQYF. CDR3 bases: TGTGCCAGCAACCCTCCAAGCACAGATACGCAGTATTTT.

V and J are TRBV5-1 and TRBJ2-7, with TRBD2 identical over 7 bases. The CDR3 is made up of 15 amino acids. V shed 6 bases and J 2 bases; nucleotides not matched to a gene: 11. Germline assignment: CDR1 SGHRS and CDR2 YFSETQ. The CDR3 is CASTTAAGVTYEQYF. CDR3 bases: TGCGCCAGCACCACCGCGGCGGGAGTTACCTACGAGCAGTACTTC.

The CDR3 DNA reads TGTGCCAGCAGTGCACCGTTTAGCGGGAATTCCTACGAGCAGTACTTC. This codes for CASSAPFSGNSYEQYF. This chain connects TRBV6-1 to TRBJ2-7; 8 bases map to TRBD2. V lost 4 bases, J lost 1 base, and 9 bases stayed unmatched. The CDR3 is made up of 16 amino acids. Germline lookup yields CDR1 MNHNS and CDR2 SASEGT.

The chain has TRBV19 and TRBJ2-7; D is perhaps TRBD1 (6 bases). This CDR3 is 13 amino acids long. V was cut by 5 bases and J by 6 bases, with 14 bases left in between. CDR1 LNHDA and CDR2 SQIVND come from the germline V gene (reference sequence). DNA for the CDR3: TGTGCCAGTAGTGAACAGGGCCCTCTCGAGCAGTACTTC. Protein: CASSEQGPLEQYF. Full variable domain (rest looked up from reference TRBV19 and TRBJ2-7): DGGITQSPKYLFRKEGQNVTLSCEQNLNHDAMYWYRQDPGQGLRLIYYSQIVNDFQKGDIAEGYSVSREKKESFPLTVTSAQKNPTAFYLCASSEQGPLEQYFGPGTRLTVT.

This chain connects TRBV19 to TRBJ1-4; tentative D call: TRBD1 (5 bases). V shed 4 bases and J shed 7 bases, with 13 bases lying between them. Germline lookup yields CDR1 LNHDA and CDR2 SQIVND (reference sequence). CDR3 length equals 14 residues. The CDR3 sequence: CASSKGRRVEKLFF. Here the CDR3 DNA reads TGTGCCAGTAGTAAGGGGCGCCGGGTTGAAAAACTGTTTTTT.

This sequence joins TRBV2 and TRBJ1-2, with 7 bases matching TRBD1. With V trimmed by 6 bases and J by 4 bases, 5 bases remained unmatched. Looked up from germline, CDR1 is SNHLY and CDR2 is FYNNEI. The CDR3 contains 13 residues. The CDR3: CASREQGFYGYTF. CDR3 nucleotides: TGTGCCAGCAGGGAACAGGGGTTCTATGGCTACACCTTC.

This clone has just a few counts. The CDR3 sequence: CASSPPQGYEQYF. CDR3 coding DNA: TGTGCCAGCTCACCACCGCAGGGATACGAGCAGTACTTC. The chain has TRBV18 and TRBJ2-7; tentatively, D is TRBD1 (5 bases). The CDR3 sequence is 13 residues long. Trimming shortened V by 0 bases and J by 4 bases, and 7 bases separated the two germline ends. Germline CDR1 reads KGHSH; CDR2 reads LQKENI.

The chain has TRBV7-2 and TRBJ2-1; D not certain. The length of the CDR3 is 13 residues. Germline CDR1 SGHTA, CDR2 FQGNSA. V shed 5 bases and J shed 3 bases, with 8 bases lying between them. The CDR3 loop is CASSPGHYNEQFF. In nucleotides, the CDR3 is TGTGCCAGCAGCCCGGGCCACTACAATGAGCAGTTCTTC. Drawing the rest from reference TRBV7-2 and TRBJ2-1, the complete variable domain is GAGVSQSPSNKVTEKGKDVELRCDPISGHTALYWYRQSLGQGLEFLIYFQGNSAPDKSGLPSDRFSAERTGGSVSTLTIQRTQQEDSAVYLCASSPGHYNEQFFGPGTRLTVL.

DNA of the CDR3: TGCAGCGTTACCGTGGGGGGGCAAAACACTGAAGCTTTCTTT. As protein: CSVTVGGQNTEAFF. The chain has TRBV29-1 and TRBJ1-1, with TRBD1 as a possible D gene (6 bases). This CDR3 has 14 amino acids. V was trimmed by 5 bases and J by 2 bases, leaving 15 bases between them. CDR1 and CDR2 from the germline V gene are SQVTM and ANQGSEA. Drawing the rest from reference TRBV29-1 and TRBJ1-1, the complete variable domain is SAVISQKPSRDICQRGTSLTIQCQVDSQVTMMFWYRQQPGQSLTLIATANQGSEATYESGFVIDKFPISRPNLTFSTLTVSNMSPEDSSIYLCSVTVGGQNTEAFFGQGTRLTVV.

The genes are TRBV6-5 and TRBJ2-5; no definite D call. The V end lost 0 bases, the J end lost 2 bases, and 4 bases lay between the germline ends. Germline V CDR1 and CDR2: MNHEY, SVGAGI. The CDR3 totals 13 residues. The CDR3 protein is CASSYSPQETQYF. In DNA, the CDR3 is TGTGCCAGCAGTTACTCACCGCAAGAGACCCAGTACTTC.

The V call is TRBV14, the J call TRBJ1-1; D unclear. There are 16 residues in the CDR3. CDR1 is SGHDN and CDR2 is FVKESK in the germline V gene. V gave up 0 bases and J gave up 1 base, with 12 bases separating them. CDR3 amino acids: CASSQDSRHSNTEAFF. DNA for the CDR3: TGTGCCAGCAGCCAAGATTCGCGGCATTCGAACACTGAAGCTTTCTTT.

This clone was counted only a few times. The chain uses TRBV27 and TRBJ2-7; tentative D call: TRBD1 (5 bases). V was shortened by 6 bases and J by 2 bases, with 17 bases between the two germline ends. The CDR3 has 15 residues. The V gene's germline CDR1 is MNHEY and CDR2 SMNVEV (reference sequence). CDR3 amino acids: CASRIATDPTYEQYF. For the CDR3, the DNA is TGTGCCAGCAGGATCGCGACAGACCCGACCTACGAGCAGTACTTC.

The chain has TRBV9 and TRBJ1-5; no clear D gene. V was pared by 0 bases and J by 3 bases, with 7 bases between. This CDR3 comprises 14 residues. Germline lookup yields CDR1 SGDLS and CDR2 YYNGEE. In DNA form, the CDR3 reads TGTGCCAGCAGCGTAGGGCAAAACAATCAGCCCCAGCATTTT. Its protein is CASSVGQNNQPQHF.

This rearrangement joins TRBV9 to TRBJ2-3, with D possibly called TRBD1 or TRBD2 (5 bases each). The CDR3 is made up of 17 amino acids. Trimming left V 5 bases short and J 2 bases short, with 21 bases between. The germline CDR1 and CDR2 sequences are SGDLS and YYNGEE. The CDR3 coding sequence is TGTGCCAGCAGTTTTCCCTCCGGGGACCTCTTCACAGATACGCAGTATTTT. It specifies CASSFPSGDLFTDTQYF.

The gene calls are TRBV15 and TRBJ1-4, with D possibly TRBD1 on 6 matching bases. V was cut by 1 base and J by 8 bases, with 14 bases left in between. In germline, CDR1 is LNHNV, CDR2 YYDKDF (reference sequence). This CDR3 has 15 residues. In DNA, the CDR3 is TGTGCCACCAGCAGAGTGGCGGGGGGCGAGGAAAAACTGTTTTTT. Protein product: CATSRVAGGEEKLFF.

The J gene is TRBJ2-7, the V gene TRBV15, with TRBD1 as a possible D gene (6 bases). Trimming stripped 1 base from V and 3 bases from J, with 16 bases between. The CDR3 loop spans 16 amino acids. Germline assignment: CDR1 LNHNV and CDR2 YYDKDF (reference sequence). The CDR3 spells CATSRGEGTLHYEQYF. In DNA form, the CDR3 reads TGTGCCACCAGCAGAGGTGAGGGGACACTGCACTACGAGCAGTACTTC.

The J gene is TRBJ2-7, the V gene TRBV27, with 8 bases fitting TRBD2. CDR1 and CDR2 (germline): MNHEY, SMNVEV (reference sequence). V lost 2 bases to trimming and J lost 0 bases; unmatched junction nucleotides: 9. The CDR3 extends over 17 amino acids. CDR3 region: CASSLDFGLAGSYEQYF. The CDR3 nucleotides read TGTGCCAGCAGTTTAGACTTTGGGCTAGCGGGCTCCTACGAGCAGTACTTC.

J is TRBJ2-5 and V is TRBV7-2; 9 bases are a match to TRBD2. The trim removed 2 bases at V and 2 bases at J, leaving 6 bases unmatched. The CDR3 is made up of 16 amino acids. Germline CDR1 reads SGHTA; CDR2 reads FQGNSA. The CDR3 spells CASSLLAGTNQETQYF. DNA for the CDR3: TGTGCCAGCAGCTTACTAGCGGGGACGAATCAAGAGACCCAGTACTTC.

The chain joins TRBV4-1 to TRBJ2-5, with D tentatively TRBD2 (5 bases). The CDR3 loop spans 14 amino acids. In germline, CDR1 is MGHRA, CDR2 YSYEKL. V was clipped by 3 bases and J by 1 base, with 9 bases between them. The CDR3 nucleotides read TGCGCCAGCAGCCAGATAGCGTCCCAAGAGACCCAGTACTTC. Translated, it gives CASSQIASQETQYF.

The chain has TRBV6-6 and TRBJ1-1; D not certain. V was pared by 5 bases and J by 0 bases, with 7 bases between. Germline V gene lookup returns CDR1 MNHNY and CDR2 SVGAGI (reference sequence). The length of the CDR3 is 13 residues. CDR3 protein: CASSDTLNTEAFF. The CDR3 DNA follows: TGTGCCAGCAGTGACACCTTGAACACTGAAGCTTTCTTT.

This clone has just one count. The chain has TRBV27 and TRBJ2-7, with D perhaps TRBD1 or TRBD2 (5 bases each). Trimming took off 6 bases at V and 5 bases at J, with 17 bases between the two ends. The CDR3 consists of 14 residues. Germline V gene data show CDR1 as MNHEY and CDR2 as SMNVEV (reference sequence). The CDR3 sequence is CASSPGTLGDEQYF. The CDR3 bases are TGTGCCAGCAGCCCGGGGACCCTAGGAGACGAGCAGTACTTC.

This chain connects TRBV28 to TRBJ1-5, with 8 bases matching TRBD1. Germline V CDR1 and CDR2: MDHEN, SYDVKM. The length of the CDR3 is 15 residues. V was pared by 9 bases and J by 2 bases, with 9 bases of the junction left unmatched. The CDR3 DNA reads TGTGCCAGTCTAGCAGGGGGCAGCCGCAATCAGCCCCAGCATTTT. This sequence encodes CASLAGGSRNQPQHF.

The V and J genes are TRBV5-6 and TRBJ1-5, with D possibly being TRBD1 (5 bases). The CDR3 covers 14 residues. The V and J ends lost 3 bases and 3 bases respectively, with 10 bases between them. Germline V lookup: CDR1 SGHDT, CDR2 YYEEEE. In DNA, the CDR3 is TGTGCCAGCAGCTGGGGGGGTCCCAATCAGCCCCAGCATTTT. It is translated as CASSWGGPNQPQHF.

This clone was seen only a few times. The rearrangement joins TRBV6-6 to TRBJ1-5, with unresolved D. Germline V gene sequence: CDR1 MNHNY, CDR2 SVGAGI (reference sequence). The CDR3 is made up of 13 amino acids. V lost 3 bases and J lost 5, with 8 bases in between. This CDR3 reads CASSYSLDQPQHF. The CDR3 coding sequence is TGTGCCAGCAGTTATTCCCTCGATCAGCCCCAGCATTTT.